This T cell receptor (beta chain) was sequenced during a study of CD4 T cells in relation to SARS-CoV-2 and coronaviruses. Study overall: ViraFEST: approximately 10-day antigen culture of PBMCs, then TCR beta CDR3 sequencing. Patient ages ranged from roughly 20 to 75, median 38.

Of note for this clone: Its antigen is not identified.

Some clones are missing from TCRdb's copy, which holds only in-frame ones; the method was immunoSEQ multiplex PCR. The sample contains about 35,000 clones, approximately 80% of which appear only once. More than 7.5 x 10^4 naive or memory CD4+ cells were cultured with CEF peptides for under 12 days. Germline loops: CDR1 MNHNY, CDR2 SVGAGI (reference sequence). The CDR3 is 15 residues long. V lost 5 bases and J lost 2, with 16 bases in between. The receptor was isolated from an adult with COVID-19. Source material: naive CD4+ T cells from PBMCs, cultured in vitro. Described subset: naive CD4+ T cells isolated by negative enrichment. This sequence joins TRBV6-6 and TRBJ2-7; TRBD1 might be the D (6 bases). As DNA, the CDR3 is TGTGCCAGCAGTCACCGGCTACAGGGAACCTACGAGCAGTACTTC. This translates into CASSHRLQGTYEQYF.